This T cell receptor (beta chain) derives from a study of tumor-infiltrating lymphocytes in primary liver carcinoma. Overall study context: The patients had histopathologically diagnosed primary liver carcinoma, and their disease was treated by surgical resection. Samples returned roughly 3.65 to 8 million productive TCRbeta reads, a yield that was similar across tissue types. Maximum tumor diameters ranged from roughly 4 to 11 cm, stage T1-T3 N0M0. Study-wide points: Blood trailed tumors significantly in top-250-clone fraction (p = 0.039).

Unsorted whole blood supplied the RNA, and germline DNA was extracted too. This clonotype is medium-sized. Its specificity is not known. TCR beta cDNA was prepared out of around 460 ng total RNA by means of a constant-region primer. Nested multiplex PCR, run for three rounds with slightly modified ARM-PCR, yielded TCR beta libraries. TRBV1-TRBV30 forward primers and a C-beta reverse primer were used in the first two PCR rounds, which each ran for around 10 cycles. TCRdb redid the calling of the multiplex PCR reads with MiXCR, one entry per CDR3 protein. In the table there are 300,000 to 400,000 distinct CDR3 sequences, 65% of which are singletons. CDR1 is SQVTM and CDR2 is ANQGSEA in the germline V gene. The V and J ends lost 7 bases and 7 bases respectively, with 14 bases between them. The CDR3 is 12 amino acids.

The receptor was derived from a man aged 35-49 years with primary liver carcinoma and hepatitis B virus infection. Material for sequencing was peripheral blood. The chain joins TRBV29-1 to TRBJ2-1; TRBD2 might be the D (5 bases). The CDR3: CSARAGGNEQFF. CDR3 sequence (DNA): TGCAGCGCCCGCGCGGGCGGAAATGAGCAGTTCTTC.